This record covers a single T cell receptor (beta chain). Antigen: not known. CDR1 and CDR2 from the germline V gene are SNHLY and FYNNEI. V was pared by 3 bases and J by 4 bases, with 21 bases between. CDR3 size: 18 residues. This sample was taken from a study of T cell repertoires and HLA-DP antigens. Whole-study context: A couple of male donors and one female donor spanned ages 18-to-29 through 60-to-69. Study-level results: Sorted CD137+ clonality was roughly 0.39 for both alloantigens, versus around 0.037 pre-culture. The CD4+ repertoire was not split into naive and memory.

The table came from immunoSEQ multiplex PCR; TCRdb's copy has only in-frame clones and leaves some out. The data contain over 60,000 clones, about four fifths of them seen just once; the ten biggest clones take up about 1.4%. Untouched CD4+ T cells were bead-isolated from PBMC at 95% to 98% purity. This receptor was taken from a man aged 60 to 75 in good health and CMV-seronegative. The rearrangement links TRBV2 to TRBJ2-2; D might be TRBD1 or TRBD2, each matching 7 bases. The sample was CD4+ T cells from PBMCs. In nucleotides, the CDR3 is TGTGCCAGCAGTGATCTTCCGCGGCAGGGGGAGGGCACCGGGGAGCTGTTTTTT. This translates into CASSDLPRQGEGTGELFF.